This T cell receptor (beta chain) came from a study of blood T cell repertoires in COVID-19. Study overall: COVID-19 samples, acute and convalescent, were from the United States, Italy and Spain.

This table comes from immunoSEQ multiplex PCR, and its TCRdb copy is limited to in-frame clones, with some not included. The data contain about 160,000 clones, roughly 85% of them singletons. The germline V and J ends were trimmed by 10 bases and 0 bases, with 14 bases remaining between them. Germline CDR1 is ENHRY and CDR2 is SYGVKD. There are 14 residues in the CDR3. Living in about 25 US areas, the participants were between roughly 18 and 90 years of age. Grouping used clinical history reported by participants in a survey and questionnaire. What the recovered Cohort 3 donors had was two negative PCRs, clearance, or symptom resolution.

The chain recombines TRBV10-3 with TRBJ2-3; the D gene is possibly TRBD2 (6 bases). Sequences were obtained from PBMCs or T cells enriched from blood (not recorded which). This TCR came from a woman in her 50s who had recovered from COVID-19. CDR3 sequence: CATAAGTSTDTQYF. As DNA, the CDR3 is TGTGCCACCGCCGCGGGAACTAGCACAGATACGCAGTATTTT.